Sequencing of this TCR beta chain was carried out in a study of blood T cells in healthy people across ages. Across the study: About one barcoded beta molecule per two T cells was captured by template switching. General study points: Strong correlation existed between TCR beta diversity and naive T cell percentage.

Germline CDR1 and CDR2: MGHDK and SYGVNS. The CDR3 is 13 residues long. The V and J ends lost 2 bases and 2 bases respectively, with 1 base between them. A sample-barcoded 5' primer and a J-beta primer mix were used in a second PCR of about 7 to 11 cycles. MiXCR, run by TCRdb on the 5' RACE reads, gives a single entry per CDR3 protein. Of hundreds of thousands of distinct CDR3 sequences listed, less than 35% are singletons. This clonotype was counted between two and nine times. What it binds is unknown. This chain joins TRBV25-1 and TRBJ2-6, with D unclear. This receptor was identified in a woman of 80 years or more in good health. The sample comprised blood. CDR3 nucleotides: TGTGCCAGCAGTGAACCTGGGGCCAACGTCCTGACTTTC. Translating gives CASSEPGANVLTF.